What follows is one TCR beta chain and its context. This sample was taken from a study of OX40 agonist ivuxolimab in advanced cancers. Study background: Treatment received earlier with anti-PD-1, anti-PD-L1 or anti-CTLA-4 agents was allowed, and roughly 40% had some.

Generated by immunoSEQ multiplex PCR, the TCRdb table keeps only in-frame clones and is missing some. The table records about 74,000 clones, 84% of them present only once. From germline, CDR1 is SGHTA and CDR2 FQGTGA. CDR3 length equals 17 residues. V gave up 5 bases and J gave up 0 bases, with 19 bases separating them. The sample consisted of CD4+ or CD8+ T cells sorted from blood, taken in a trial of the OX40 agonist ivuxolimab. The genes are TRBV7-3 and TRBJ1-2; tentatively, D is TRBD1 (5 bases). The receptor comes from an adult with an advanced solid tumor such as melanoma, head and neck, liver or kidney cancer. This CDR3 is CASSPGPLEPPNYGYTF. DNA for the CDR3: TGTGCCAGCAGCCCGGGACCCCTGGAACCCCCTAACTATGGCTACACCTTC.